The present T cell receptor (beta chain) was sequenced within a study of T cells expressing NK-cell markers (dated by TCRdb to the early 2020s). With regard to the full study: About eight donors provided sorted CD3+CD56+NKG2C+, CD3+CD56+NKG2C- and CD3+CD56-NKG2C+ T-cell subsets, whose TCR beta-chain repertoires were profiled. Among the eight sequenced donors, only one was HCMV-seronegative, while the other seven were HCMV-seropositive. Randomly selected healthy volunteers, three men and five women, were used as the eight sequenced donors. Sequencing of the libraries produced 2 x 150 bp reads on Illumina HiSeq 2000/2500, MiSeq or NextSeq. What the authors observed across the whole study: It remained unclear whether the expanded NKG2C-expressing T cell clones were specific for HCMV antigens. In more than five donors, the dominant CD3+CD56+NKG2C+ clonotypes ranked among the top 10 CD8+ clonotypes, making up roughly 1.0-8% of CD8+ T cells. Those dominant clonotypes were again the most abundant among CD3+CD56-NKG2C+ cells in four donors, at 28.3-60.1%.

To determine HCMV serostatus, a commercial ELISA kit was used to detect HCMV-specific IgG in serum. Ficoll density gradient centrifugation was used to isolate peripheral blood mononuclear cells from blood. Remarks on this clonotype: The antigen it recognizes is unknown.

Sequencing used an Illumina HiSeq 2000. The TCR beta cDNA libraries were made using 5'RACE template switching, a step that added both a universal primer site and unique molecular identifiers. Synthesis of cDNA was primed from the TCR beta constant segment and was followed by two consecutive PCR amplification steps. Per the authors' processing: Reads were demultiplexed and grouped by UMI with MIGEC, and clonotypes were assembled and quantified with MiTCR. To exclude erroneous sequences, any TCR cDNA sequence not supported by at least two reads was discarded. The tcR package was used for downstream repertoire analysis, with clonotypes matched between fractions based on CDR3 nucleotide sequence plus V segment. VDJmatch was used to annotate antigen specificity against VDJdb, with one amino acid substitution allowed in CDR3. With the reads reprocessed by TCRdb, a single entry stands for each CDR3 protein sequence and no DNA is reported. TCRdb, not the authors, supplied the V and J calls. This specimen's table enumerates about 190,000 distinct CDR3 sequences. 20% to 25% of the sample is taken by the ten largest.

The receptor comes from a man aged 18-69 years in good health. The material sequenced was blood T cells: a sorted CD56 or NKG2C T cell subset, CD4+ or CD8+ T cells, or bulk PBMC T cells (not recorded which).

The CDR3 region has the sequence CASSPQYSDTQYF. Recombination joined TRBV7-8 with TRBJ2-3. Per the germline V gene, SGHVS is the CDR1 and FQNEAQ is the CDR2. The CDR3 holds 13 amino acids from the cysteine to the phenylalanine. No DNA was logged. The reference TRBV7-8 and TRBJ2-3 proteins fill in what lies around the CDR3, so the full variable domain reads GAGVSQSPRYKVAKRGQDVALRCDPISGHVSLFWYQQALGQGPEFLTYFQNEAQLDKSGLPSDRFFAERPEGSVSTLKIQRTQQEDSAVYLCASSPQYSDTQYFGPGTRLTVL.